The source of this TCR beta chain is a study of monozygotic twins with inflammatory bowel disease. Germline V gives CDR1 MNHNS, CDR2 SASEGT. The CDR3 runs 15 residues. The template-switching step introduced UMIs that carried a 6-nucleotide sample barcode. TCRdb reprocessed the 5' RACE reads and keeps a single row for each CDR3 protein, giving no DNA. The table for this sample gives about 380,000 distinct CDR3 sequences. Material: blood. The chain joins TRBV6-1 to TRBJ1-6. This sequence originates from a human donor with ulcerative colitis or Crohn's disease, or a healthy co-twin of an affected twin (not recorded which). The CDR3 sequence: CASSLLESLNSPLHF.